These 20 T cell receptor beta chains originate from one sample sequenced in a study of blood T cell repertoires in COVID-19. Data came from immunoSEQ multiplex PCR; TCRdb stores just in-frame clones and leaves some out. The data contain over 40,000 clones, around 92% of them singletons. Specimen: peripheral blood. The source of these receptors is a human donor in a cohort sampled during active COVID-19.

V is TRBV11-3 and J is TRBJ1-6; unclear D gene. This CDR3 is built from 13 residues. The germline CDR1 and CDR2 sequences are SGHNT and YENEEA. Trimming left V 5 bases short and J 7 bases short, with 9 bases between. CDR3 nucleotide sequence: TGTGCCAGCAGCCTTAGGGAGAATTCACCCCTCCACTTT. It codes for CASSLRENSPLHF. Together with reference TRBV11-3 and TRBJ1-6, the CDR3 gives the full variable domain: EAGVVQSPRYKIIEKKQPVAFWCNPISGHNTLYWYLQNLGQGPELLIRYENEEAVDDSQLPKDRFSAERLKGVDSTLKIQPAELGDSAVYLCASSLRENSPLHFGNGTRLTVT.

This sequence joins TRBV5-1 and TRBJ1-1, with D perhaps TRBD1 (6 bases). This CDR3 spans 14 amino acids. Germline V gives CDR1 SGHRS, CDR2 YFSETQ. Trimming cost V 0 bases and J 6 bases, with 12 bases left between them. The CDR3 DNA reads as TGCGCCAGCAGCTTGGAAGGGGGTAGAGCTGAAGCTTTCTTT. It is translated as CASSLEGGRAEAFF.

This clone was counted a single time. The chain employs TRBV2 and TRBJ1-4; no clear D. The CDR3 contains 14 residues. Per the germline V gene, CDR1 is SNHLY and CDR2 is FYNNEI. The V gene lost 5 bases and the J gene lost 8 bases, with 15 bases spanning the gap. CDR3 bases: TGTGCCAGCAGTAGGGAGGGTGCTCGGGAAAAACTGTTTTTT. Residues: CASSREGAREKLFF.

This clone was observed once. For the CDR3, the DNA is TGTGCCATCAGGGAACAGGGTTGGCAAGAGACCCAGTACTTC. It yields the protein CAIREQGWQETQYF. V usage is TRBV10-3 and J usage is TRBJ2-5; TRBD1 might be the D (6 bases). The CDR3 totals 14 residues. Between the trimmed V and J ends, which lost 6 bases and 2 bases, there was a span of 13 bases. CDR1 is ENHRY, CDR2 SYGVKD, per germline.

The J gene is TRBJ2-3, the V gene TRBV5-1; possibly TRBD1 for D (6 bases). Germline V CDR1 and CDR2: SGHRS, YFSETQ. This CDR3 is 15 amino acids long. Trimming left V 0 bases short and J 1 base short, with 9 bases between. Here the CDR3 reads CASSLGQGRTDTQYF. CDR3 coding DNA: TGCGCCAGCAGCTTGGGGCAGGGGCGCACAGATACGCAGTATTTT.

The rearrangement uses TRBV29-1 and TRBJ2-7; 12 bases fit TRBD1. V dropped 3 bases and J dropped 5; count of bases not matched to a gene: 11. This CDR3 spans 16 amino acids. The germline gives CDR1 SQVTM, CDR2 ANQGSEA. The CDR3 loop reads CSVDGTGGLGAHEQYF. In DNA, the CDR3 is TGCAGCGTTGACGGGACAGGGGGCCTAGGGGCCCACGAGCAGTACTTC.

CDR3 bases: TGTGCCACCGGGGACAGCGGTGGCAATCAGCCCCAGCATTTT. Translation gives CATGDSGGNQPQHF. The chain is built from TRBV24-1 and TRBJ1-5; 7 bases line up with TRBD1. Trimming took 9 bases from V and 2 from J; bases not matched to a gene: 6. CDR1 and CDR2 from the germline V gene are KGHDR and SFDVKD. This CDR3 is built from 14 residues.

This clone was detected only once. The rearrangement uses TRBV5-1 and TRBJ2-5, with TRBD1 as a possible D gene (6 bases). Germline CDR1 is SGHRS and CDR2 is YFSETQ. The CDR3 is 13 amino acids. Trimming removed 6 bases at V and 0 bases at J, with 9 bases between. The CDR3 DNA reads TGCGCCAGCATGAGACAGGACCAAGAGACCCAGTACTTC. Its translation: CASMRQDQETQYF.

J is TRBJ2-3 and V is TRBV19; 12 bases agree with TRBD2. The CDR3 spans 16 residues. Trimming cost V 10 bases and J 7 bases; bases outside gene matches: 15. CDR1 is LNHDA and CDR2 is SQIVND in the germline V gene (reference sequence). The CDR3: CATSTGLAGGRHTQYF. The CDR3, as DNA: TGTGCCACAAGTACGGGGCTAGCGGGAGGGCGGCATACGCAGTATTTT.

This chain uses TRBV4-3 with TRBJ2-7, with 9 nucleotides matching TRBD2. The CDR3 covers 17 residues. J lost 3 bases, V lost 1 base, and 10 bases had no gene match. Germline-derived CDR1 and CDR2 are LGHNA and YSLEER. CDR3 bases: TGCGCCAGCAGCCAAGTCCGGGGGACTAGCCGAATCTACGAGCAGTACTTC. This codes for CASSQVRGTSRIYEQYF.

The V gene is TRBV29-1, the J gene TRBJ2-3, with 9 bases fitting TRBD1. V lost 4 bases, J lost 4 bases, and 0 bases stayed unmatched. This CDR3 is 12 amino acids long. Germline CDR1 and CDR2: SQVTM and ANQGSEA. CDR3: CSVGQGADTQYF. In DNA, the CDR3 is TGCAGCGTTGGACAGGGGGCAGATACGCAGTATTTT.

V and J are TRBV7-2 and TRBJ2-1; possibly TRBD1 for D (5 bases). Germline V gene data show CDR1 as SGHTA and CDR2 as FQGNSA. The CDR3 sequence is 16 residues long. The V gene lost 0 bases and the J gene lost 2 bases, with 11 bases spanning the gap. The CDR3 sequence: CASSLASGSTYNEQFF. DNA for the CDR3: TGTGCCAGCAGCTTAGCCTCAGGGTCAACCTACAATGAGCAGTTCTTC.

V usage is TRBV28 and J usage is TRBJ2-1; D may be TRBD2 (6 bases). Germline assignment: CDR1 MDHEN and CDR2 SYDVKM. The CDR3 has 15 amino acids. V lost 4 bases, J lost 4 bases, and 14 bases lay in between. CDR3 DNA: TGTGCCAGCAGTTCCTTCCCGGGAGCATACAATGAGCAGTTCTTC. This gives the protein CASSSFPGAYNEQFF. Filled out from reference TRBV28 and TRBJ2-1, the complete variable domain reads DVKVTQSSRYLVKRTGEKVFLECVQDMDHENMFWYRQDPGLGLRLIYFSYDVKMKEKGDIPEGYSVSREKKERFSLILESASTNQTSMYLCASSSFPGAYNEQFFGPGTRLTVL.

The chain is built from TRBV5-1 and TRBJ2-1, with a weak D call TRBD2 (5 bases). This CDR3 region has 15 residues. Per the germline V gene, CDR1 is SGHRS and CDR2 is YFSETQ. Trimming removed 0 bases at V and 9 bases at J, with 16 bases between. The CDR3 sequence is CASSLALGGGSEQFF. Here the CDR3 DNA reads TGCGCCAGCAGCTTGGCACTAGGTGGAGGATCTGAGCAGTTCTTC.

This clone was found once. CDR3 DNA: TGTGCCAGCTCACCATCAGGGTTGGCCGGCGAGACCCAGTACTTC. Translating it yields CASSPSGLAGETQYF. The chain has TRBV18 and TRBJ2-5; possible D gene TRBD1, 5 bases. From germline, CDR1 is KGHSH and CDR2 LQKENI. V shed 2 bases and J shed 5 bases, with 15 bases lying between them. The CDR3 loop spans 15 amino acids.

The chain is built from TRBV18 and TRBJ1-1; 8 bases are a match to TRBD1. Per germline, CDR1 KGHSH and CDR2 LQKENI. The V gene end was trimmed by 4 bases and the J gene end by 8 bases; junction bases not matched to a gene: 9. CDR3 length equals 14 residues. DNA for the CDR3: TGTGCCAGCTCACTAACGCAGGGGGCAGGGGAAGCTTTCTTT. Translating it yields CASSLTQGAGEAFF.

The chain uses TRBV9 and TRBJ2-3; TRBD1 matches at 7 bases. With 4 bases clipped from V and 10 bases from J, the junction kept 12 bases outside the gene matches. Germline CDR1 reads SGDLS; CDR2 reads YYNGEE. CDR3 length: 14 residues. The CDR3 protein is CASSPSSGGVAQYF. DNA of the CDR3: TGTGCCAGCAGCCCCTCATCAGGGGGAGTTGCGCAGTATTTT.

The CDR3 spells CASRGGIGETQYF. The CDR3 DNA reads as TGTGCCAGCAGGGGGGGGATCGGGGAGACCCAGTACTTC. V gene TRBV2 combines with J gene TRBJ2-5, with TRBD2 matching 7 bases. V dropped 6 bases and J dropped 5; count of bases not matched to a gene: 6. The CDR3 is 13 amino acids. In germline, CDR1 is SNHLY, CDR2 FYNNEI.

The rearrangement uses TRBV10-3 and TRBJ2-1; TRBD1 matches at 10 bases. Germline CDR1 and CDR2: ENHRY and SYGVKD. The CDR3 contains 14 residues. V shed 7 bases, J shed 4 bases, and the junction held 4 bases outside the gene matches. The CDR3 coding sequence is TGTGCCATCAATGCGGGACAGGGGTACAATGAGCAGTTCTTC. Residues: CAINAGQGYNEQFF.

V is TRBV14 and J is TRBJ2-5; D ambiguous. Deletions cut 1 base from V and 4 bases from J, with 10 bases between. The CDR3 has 14 residues. The germline gives CDR1 SGHDN, CDR2 FVKESK. For the CDR3, the DNA is TGTGCCAGCAGCCAAGTAGACTGGCGAGAGACCCAGTACTTC. Protein sequence: CASSQVDWRETQYF.